One TCR beta chain is described in this entry. Some clones are missing from TCRdb's copy, which holds only in-frame ones; the method was immunoSEQ multiplex PCR. The table includes about 2.3 million clones, over 85% detected once. CDR1 and CDR2 from the germline V gene are SGHTA and FQGTGA. There are 17 residues in the CDR3. The trim removed 2 bases at V and 6 bases at J, leaving 6 bases unmatched. The entry originates in a study of shared clonotypes between healthy human individuals. The sequenced sample consisted of naive CD4+ T cells from PBMCs. Subset reported: CD45RA+ positively selected. This chain uses TRBV7-3 with TRBJ2-3, with 15 bases lining up with TRBD2. The receptor's source is a man aged 18 to 30 in good health. Some clones in this sample may be carry-over from other donors' samples. The CDR3 DNA is TGTGCCAGCAGCTTACACCGGACTAGCGGGAGGGCCGATACGCAGTATTTT. Amino acid sequence: CASSLHRTSGRADTQYF.